This is a list of T cell receptor beta chains from one sample in a study of CD8+CD57+ T cells in acquired aplastic anemia. TCRdb independently ran MiXCR on the reads; one entry per CDR3 protein. The sample holds about 290,000 distinct CDR3 sequences, approximately 58% seen once. Material: sorted CD4+, CD8+, or CD8+CD57+ T cells (not recorded which) from PBMCs. Receptor source: a human donor with aplastic anemia. Both conserved end residues are part of each CDR3. A D gene is named only where the DNA matches it firmly. Size values are once, few and many counts, or a class for expanded clones, and some rows have none.

clone_size	d_call	v_call	j_call	cdr3_aa	cdr3_nt
NA	NA	TRBV19	TRBJ2-7	CASTPSVGHYEQYF	TGTGCCAGTACCCCGTCGGTAGGACACTACGAGCAGTACTTC
NA	NA	TRBV19	TRBJ2-7	CASSLSVIHSYEQYF	TGTGCCAGTAGCCTCTCGGTCATCCACTCCTACGAGCAGTACTTC
NA	NA	TRBV7-6	TRBJ1-4	CASSFLQGPNEKLFF	TGTGCCAGCAGCTTCCTACAGGGCCCTAATGAAAAACTGTTTTTT
NA	TRBD1	TRBV6-1	TRBJ1-6	CASTSGQGASNSPLHF	TGTGCCAGCACCTCGGGACAGGGGGCTAGTAATTCACCCCTCCACTTT
once	TRBD1	TRBV7-9	TRBJ1-2	CASRYDRGYYTF	TGTGCCAGCAGATACGACAGGGGCTACTACACCTTC
NA	TRBD1	TRBV7-9	TRBJ2-7	CASSPLGQDSYEQYF	TGTGCCAGCAGCCCCCTGGGACAGGACTCCTACGAGCAGTACTTC
NA	TRBD1	TRBV20-1	TRBJ1-2	CSAREQGGYGYTF	TGCAGTGCTAGAGAGCAGGGGGGATATGGCTACACCTTC
NA	NA	TRBV5-6	TRBJ2-7	CASSLSLGHEQYF	TGTGCCAGCAGCTTGTCCCTTGGCCACGAGCAGTACTTC
many	NA	TRBV2	TRBJ1-2	CASSELRARGYTF	TGTGCCAGCAGTGAACTAAGGGCGCGGGGCTACACCTTC
NA	TRBD1	TRBV19	TRBJ2-1	CASSSGTGTYNEQFF	TGTGCCAGTAGCTCCGGGACAGGGACCTACAATGAGCAGTTCTTC
many	TRBD1	TRBV5-1	TRBJ1-5	CASQEGGTVGQPQHF	TGCGCCAGCCAAGAGGGGGGGACAGTGGGTCAGCCCCAGCATTTT
NA	NA	TRBV5-1	TRBJ2-7	CASSLAAVTYEQYF	TGCGCCAGCAGCTTGGCAGCGGTAACCTACGAGCAGTACTTC
NA	TRBD1	TRBV7-9	TRBJ1-1	CASSLEGQGKRTEAFF	TGTGCCAGCAGCTTAGAGGGACAGGGAAAGCGGACTGAAGCTTTCTTT
NA	NA	TRBV5-5	TRBJ2-6	CASSLFEGANVLTF	TGTGCCAGCAGCTTGTTCGAGGGGGCCAACGTCCTGACTTTC
NA	NA	TRBV15	TRBJ1-2	CATSRDYRDGYTF	TGTGCCACCAGCAGAGATTACAGAGATGGCTACACCTTC
few	NA	TRBV15	TRBJ2-3	CATSPRVGTDTQYF	TGTGCCACCAGCCCCAGGGTTGGCACAGATACGCAGTATTTT
NA	NA	TRBV20-1	TRBJ1-1	CSARDLSTGPVNAFF	TGCAGTGCTAGAGATCTGAGCACCGGTCCGGTGAACGCTTTCTTT
many	NA	TRBV10-1	TRBJ1-6	CASSDARGNSPLHF	TGCGCCAGCAGTGACGCCAGGGGAAATTCACCCCTCCACTTT